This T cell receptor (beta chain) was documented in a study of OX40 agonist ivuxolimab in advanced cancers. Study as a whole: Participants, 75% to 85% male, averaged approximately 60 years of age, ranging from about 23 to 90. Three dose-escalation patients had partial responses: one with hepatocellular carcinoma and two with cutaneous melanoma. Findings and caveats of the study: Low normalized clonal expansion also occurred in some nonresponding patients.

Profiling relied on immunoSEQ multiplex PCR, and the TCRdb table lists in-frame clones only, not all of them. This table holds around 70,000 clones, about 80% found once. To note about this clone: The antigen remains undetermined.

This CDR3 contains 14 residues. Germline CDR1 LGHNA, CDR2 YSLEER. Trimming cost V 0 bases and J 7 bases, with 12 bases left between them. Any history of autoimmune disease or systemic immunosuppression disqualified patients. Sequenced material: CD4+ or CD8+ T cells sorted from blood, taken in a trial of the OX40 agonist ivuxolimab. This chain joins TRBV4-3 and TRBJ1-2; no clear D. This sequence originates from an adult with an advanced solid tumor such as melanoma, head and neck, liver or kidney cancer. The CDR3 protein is CASSQEERGGGYTF. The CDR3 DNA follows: TGCGCCAGCAGCCAAGAGGAACGGGGAGGTGGCTACACCTTC.